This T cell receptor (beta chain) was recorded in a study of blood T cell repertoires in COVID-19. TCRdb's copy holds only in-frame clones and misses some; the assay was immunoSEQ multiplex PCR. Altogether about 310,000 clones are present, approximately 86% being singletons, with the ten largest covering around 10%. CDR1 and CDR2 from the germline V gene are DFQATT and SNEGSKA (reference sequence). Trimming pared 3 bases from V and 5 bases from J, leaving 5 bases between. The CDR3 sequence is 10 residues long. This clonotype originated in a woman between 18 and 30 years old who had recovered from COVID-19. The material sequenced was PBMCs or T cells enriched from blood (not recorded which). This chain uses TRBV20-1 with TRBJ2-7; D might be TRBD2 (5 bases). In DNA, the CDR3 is TGCAGTGCTAGCGGGAACGAGCAGTACTTC. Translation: CSASGNEQYF.